Listed below are T cell receptor beta chains from one sample, sequenced in a study of metastatic and nonmetastatic thyroid tumors. TCRdb re-clonotyped the PCR reads through MiXCR. This table has approximately 4,000 clones, under 25% appearing once. Sequencing input: tumor tissue. The origin of the receptors is a female donor with papillary thyroid cancer or a benign thyroid nodule (not recorded which). Some clones in this sample may be carry-over from other donors' samples. Each CDR3 is given with its conserved first and last residue. Fields, in order: D gene, V gene, CDR3 length, J gene, clone size, CDR3 DNA, CDR3 protein. A D gene is named only where the DNA matches it firmly. Rows may omit the clone size; those that give it use once, few, many or a size class.

>TRBD2|TRBV20-1|16|TRBJ2-2|few
TGCAGTGCGGGCGGGCGACTAGCGAGTAACACCGGGGAGCTGTTTTTT
CSAGGRLASNTGELFF
>TRBD2|TRBV27|18|TRBJ2-2|NA
TGTGCCAGCAGTCTCATCCTACTAGCGGGAGGGCCAACCGGGGAGCTGTTTTTT
CASSLILLAGGPTGELFF
>NA|TRBV28|15|TRBJ2-1|large
TGTGCCAGCAGTTTATACGGGAGTCGTAACAATGAGCAGTTCTTC
CASSLYGSRNNEQFF
>NA|TRBV7-9|13|TRBJ2-2|once
TGTGCCAGCAGCTCACAGGGTTCCGGGGAGCTGTTTTTT
CASSSQGSGELFF
>NA|TRBV2|13|TRBJ1-2|large
TGTGCCAGCAGTGTCGCCGGGAACTATGGCTACACCTTC
CASSVAGNYGYTF
>NA|TRBV3-1|16|TRBJ2-7|medium-sized
TGTGCCAGCAGCCAAGAAGGGCAGGTTCTCGGCAACGAGCAGTACTTC
CASSQEGQVLGNEQYF
>TRBD1|TRBV20-1|13|TRBJ2-1|NA
TGCAGTGCTACGGGACAGGGATACAATGAGCAGTTCTTC
CSATGQGYNEQFF
>TRBD2|TRBV12-3/TRBV12-4|18|TRBJ2-3|medium-sized
TGTGCCAGCAGTCCCACCGCCTTGACTAGCGGGAGTCCATATACGCAGTATTTT
CASSPTALTSGSPYTQYF
>TRBD2|TRBV28|15|TRBJ2-3|NA
TGTGCCAGCAGGCTATACCCCGGGAGGACGGATACGCAGTATTTT
CASRLYPGRTDTQYF
>NA|TRBV6-1|15|TRBJ1-6|NA
TGTGCCAGCAGTGAAGCGTACGGGCTAGACTCACCCCTCCACTTT
CASSEAYGLDSPLHF
>TRBD2|TRBV6-1|15|TRBJ2-3|NA
TGTGCCAGCAGGACCGGGACTAGCGGAGCAGATACGCAGTATTTT
CASRTGTSGADTQYF
>TRBD2|TRBV6-2/TRBV6-3|14|TRBJ2-1|few
TGTGCCAGCAGTTACTCTAGCGGGAGTGATGAGCAGTTCTTC
CASSYSSGSDEQFF
>NA|TRBV20-1|13|TRBJ2-2|medium-sized
TGCAGTGCGGGCGGGCCGAACACCGGGGAGCTGTTTTTT
CSAGGPNTGELFF
>TRBD1|TRBV20-1|14|TRBJ2-3|many
TGCAGTGCCGAGACACAGGGGAGCACAGATACGCAGTATTTT
CSAETQGSTDTQYF
>NA|TRBV6-1|16|TRBJ2-5|NA
TGTGCCAGCACTGCAGGGGAGAGGGAGGGGAGCGAGACCCAGTACTTC
CASTAGEREGSETQYF
>TRBD1|TRBV11-2|13|TRBJ1-2|NA
TGTGCCAGCAGCGCGGGACAGCACTATGGCTACACCTTC
CASSAGQHYGYTF
>NA|TRBV7-2|13|TRBJ1-2|few
TGTGCCAGCAGCTCAGCATCAGGGATGGGCTACACCTTC
CASSSASGMGYTF
>NA|TRBV6-1|14|TRBJ2-7|NA
TGTGCCAGCAGCCAAGGGACATCAGCCTACGAGCAGTACTTC
CASSQGTSAYEQYF
>TRBD2|TRBV5-8|15|TRBJ2-5|many
TGTGCCAGCAGCTTTAAGAGGGTAGCGGGAGAGACCCAGTACTTC
CASSFKRVAGETQYF
>TRBD1|TRBV28|15|TRBJ1-1|large
TGTGCCAGCAGTCCATTAGATGGGACAGCGACTGAAGCTTTCTTT
CASSPLDGTATEAFF